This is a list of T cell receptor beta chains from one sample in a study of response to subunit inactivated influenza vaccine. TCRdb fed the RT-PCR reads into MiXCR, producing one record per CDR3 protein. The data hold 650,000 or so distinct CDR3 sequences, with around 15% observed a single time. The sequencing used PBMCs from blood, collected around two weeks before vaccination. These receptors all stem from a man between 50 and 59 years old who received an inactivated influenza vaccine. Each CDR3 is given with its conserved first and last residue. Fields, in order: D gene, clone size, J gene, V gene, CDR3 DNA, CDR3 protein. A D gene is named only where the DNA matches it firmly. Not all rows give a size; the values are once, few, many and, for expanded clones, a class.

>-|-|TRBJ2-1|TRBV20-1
TGCAGTGCTAGGAACCCGGGTAGCTCCTACAATGAGCAGTTCTTC
CSARNPGSSYNEQFF
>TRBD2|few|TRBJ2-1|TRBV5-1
TGCGCCAGCAGCTTGGCCGGGACTAGCGGATTCGAGCAGTTCTTC
CASSLAGTSGFEQFF
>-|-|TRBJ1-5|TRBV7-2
TGTGCCAGCAGCTTAGCGTCGGGGGGCGCGTATCAGCCCCAGCATTTT
CASSLASGGAYQPQHF
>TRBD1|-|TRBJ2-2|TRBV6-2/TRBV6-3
TGTGCCAGCAGTTACTGGCCGACAGGGAAAACCGGGGAGCTGTTTTTT
CASSYWPTGKTGELFF
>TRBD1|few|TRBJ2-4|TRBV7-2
TGTGCCAGCAGCTTAAGCAGGGGGCTTGGCAAAAACATTCAGTACTTC
CASSLSRGLGKNIQYF
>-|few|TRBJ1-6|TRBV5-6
TGTGCCAGCAGCGAGGACGGACTTAATAATTCACCCCTCCACTTT
CASSEDGLNNSPLHF
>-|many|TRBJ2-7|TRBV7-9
TGTGCCAGCAGCCGACTAGATACCTTCTCCGAGCAGTACTTC
CASSRLDTFSEQYF
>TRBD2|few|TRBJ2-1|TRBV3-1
TGTGCCAGCAGCCAAGATTCTAGCGGGAGAGATGAGCAGTTCTTC
CASSQDSSGRDEQFF
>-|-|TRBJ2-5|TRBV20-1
TGCAGTGCTATGTCCGGGACCTCGGGAGAGACCCAGTACTTC
CSAMSGTSGETQYF
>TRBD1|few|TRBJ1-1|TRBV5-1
TGCGCCAGCAGCTTGGCTTGGGCAGGGGGTAGGGGCACTGAAGCTTTCTTT
CASSLAWAGGRGTEAFF
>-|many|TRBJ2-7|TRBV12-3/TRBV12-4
TGTGCCAGCAGTTTAGGACTCCGGTCCTACGAGCAGTACTTC
CASSLGLRSYEQYF
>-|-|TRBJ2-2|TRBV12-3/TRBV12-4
TGTGCCCTCCGGGTTCTGCGGGGGGAGCTGTTTTTT
CALRVLRGELFF
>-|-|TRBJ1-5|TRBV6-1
TGTGCCAGCAGTGGTCTGACAGGTCAGCCCCAGCATTTT
CASSGLTGQPQHF
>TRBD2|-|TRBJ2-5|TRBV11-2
TGTGCCAGCAGCTTAGGTGGTAGCGGGCGTGAGACCCAGTACTTC
CASSLGGSGRETQYF
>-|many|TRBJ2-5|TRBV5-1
TGCGCCAGCAGCCCCCGGACATCAAAAGCGGTAACCCAGTACTTC
CASSPRTSKAVTQYF
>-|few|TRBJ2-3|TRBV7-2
TGTGCCAGCAGCGCCACTCGGGACACAGATACGCAGTATTTT
CASSATRDTDTQYF
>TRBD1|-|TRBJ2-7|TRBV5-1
TGCGCCAGCAGCTTGGACGGACAGGGGAGCTCCTACGAGCAGTACTTC
CASSLDGQGSSYEQYF